A selection of T cell receptor beta chains follows, all from one sample in a study of blood T cell repertoires in COVID-19. TCRdb keeps only in-frame clones here, not all; method: immunoSEQ multiplex PCR. The table includes about 300,000 clones, roughly 87% detected once. Sequencing was performed on peripheral blood. These receptors all come from a human donor in a cohort sampled during active COVID-19. The CDR3 runs from the conserved cysteine through the conserved F or W. Fields, in order: D gene, V gene, clone size, J gene, CDR3 DNA, CDR3 protein. D genes are given only for firm matches. Size tells how often a clone was seen (once, few, many) or the class of an expanded clone, and some rows leave it out.

D gene: NA; V gene: TRBV6-5; clone size: NA; J gene: TRBJ2-1; CDR3 DNA: TGTGCCAGCAGAGCGACAGCCTACAATGAGCAGTTCTTC; CDR3 protein: CASRATAYNEQFF
D gene: TRBD2; V gene: TRBV29-1; clone size: NA; J gene: TRBJ2-7; CDR3 DNA: TGCAGCGTTGATTCGACTAGCGGGAGAGAATTC; CDR3 protein: CSVDSTSGREF
D gene: TRBD1; V gene: TRBV7-8; clone size: NA; J gene: TRBJ1-2; CDR3 DNA: TGTGCCAGCAGCAGTAGTACAAGGACAGGGGGCGCCTATGGCTACACCTTC; CDR3 protein: CASSSSTRTGGAYGYTF
D gene: NA; V gene: TRBV7-9; clone size: NA; J gene: TRBJ2-3; CDR3 DNA: TGTGCCAGCAGCTTAAGGGGTCCAGATACGCAGTATTTT; CDR3 protein: CASSLRGPDTQYF
D gene: TRBD1; V gene: TRBV25-1; clone size: NA; J gene: TRBJ1-1; CDR3 DNA: TGTGCCAGCAGTGAAGGCCTTTCAGGGGGCAACACTGAAGCTTTCTTT; CDR3 protein: CASSEGLSGGNTEAFF
D gene: NA; V gene: TRBV12-3/TRBV12-4; clone size: NA; J gene: TRBJ2-5; CDR3 DNA: TGTGCCAGCAGTTTAGCCCCTGAAGAGACCCAGTACTTC; CDR3 protein: CASSLAPEETQYF
D gene: NA; V gene: TRBV2; clone size: NA; J gene: TRBJ1-4; CDR3 DNA: TGTGCCAGCAGTGATCAGACAACTAATGAAAAACTGTTTTTT; CDR3 protein: CASSDQTTNEKLFF
D gene: NA; V gene: TRBV12-3/TRBV12-4; clone size: NA; J gene: TRBJ1-6; CDR3 DNA: TGTGCCAGCACCGCAGCGAATTCACCCCTCCACTTT; CDR3 protein: CASTAANSPLHF
D gene: NA; V gene: TRBV5-1; clone size: NA; J gene: TRBJ2-2; CDR3 DNA: TGCGCCAGCAGCTTGGGAGGGACGAACACCGGGGAGCTGTTTTTT; CDR3 protein: CASSLGGTNTGELFF
D gene: NA; V gene: TRBV5-1; clone size: NA; J gene: TRBJ1-2; CDR3 DNA: TGCGCCAGCAAGGCGGGAGAAGGAACTTATGGCTACACCTTC; CDR3 protein: CASKAGEGTYGYTF
D gene: NA; V gene: TRBV27; clone size: NA; J gene: TRBJ2-5; CDR3 DNA: TGTGCCAGCCGATCTCGTGGGAGGACCAAAGAGACCCAGTACTTC; CDR3 protein: CASRSRGRTKETQYF
D gene: NA; V gene: TRBV5-6; clone size: NA; J gene: TRBJ1-5; CDR3 DNA: TGTGCCAGCAGCTTGTTGGGGGGACTGGGTAGCAATCAGCCCCAGCATTTT; CDR3 protein: CASSLLGGLGSNQPQHF
D gene: NA; V gene: TRBV5-5; clone size: NA; J gene: TRBJ1-1; CDR3 DNA: TGTGCCAGCAGCTCTAGATCAGTTTACACTGAAGCTTTCTTT; CDR3 protein: CASSSRSVYTEAFF
D gene: TRBD2; V gene: TRBV27; clone size: NA; J gene: TRBJ2-3; CDR3 DNA: TGTGCCAGCAGTTTATGGACTAGCGGGAGTAGCACAGATACGCAGTATTTT; CDR3 protein: CASSLWTSGSSTDTQYF
D gene: TRBD2; V gene: TRBV11-2; clone size: NA; J gene: TRBJ2-3; CDR3 DNA: TGTGCCAGCAGCTTAGGGGGCGGGAGGGGGTATTTT; CDR3 protein: CASSLGGGRGYF
D gene: TRBD1; V gene: TRBV28; clone size: few; J gene: TRBJ2-7; CDR3 DNA: TGTGCCAGCAGTTCGAGGACAGGCAGCTCCTACGAGCAGTACTTC; CDR3 protein: CASSSRTGSSYEQYF
D gene: TRBD2; V gene: TRBV7-9; clone size: NA; J gene: TRBJ2-1; CDR3 DNA: TGTGCCAGCAGCCCCGGACGAGCGGGACGTAGGGAGCAGTTCTTC; CDR3 protein: CASSPGRAGRREQFF
D gene: NA; V gene: TRBV9; clone size: NA; J gene: TRBJ2-3; CDR3 DNA: TGTGCCAGCAGCGTAATATCGTGGGAGGTAAGGACAGATACGCAGTATTTT; CDR3 protein: CASSVISWEVRTDTQYF
D gene: NA; V gene: TRBV21-1; clone size: NA; J gene: TRBJ2-3; CDR3 DNA: TGTGCCAGCAGCAAAGGGCGGGGGTCAGATACGCAGTATTTT; CDR3 protein: CASSKGRGSDTQYF
D gene: NA; V gene: TRBV30; clone size: NA; J gene: TRBJ2-1; CDR3 DNA: TGTGCCTGGAGAGCTAGAACCTCCTACAATGAGCAGTTCTTC; CDR3 protein: CAWRARTSYNEQFF
D gene: NA; V gene: TRBV5-1; clone size: NA; J gene: TRBJ2-6; CDR3 DNA: TGCGCCAGCAGTGGCTTAGCGGTCGCTGGGGCCAACGTCCTGACTTTC; CDR3 protein: CASSGLAVAGANVLTF
D gene: TRBD1; V gene: TRBV4-1; clone size: NA; J gene: TRBJ1-4; CDR3 DNA: TGCGCCAGCAGCCAGCCTAGGGGGACAGCTAATGAAAAACTGTTTTTT; CDR3 protein: CASSQPRGTANEKLFF
D gene: NA; V gene: TRBV3-1/TRBV3-2; clone size: NA; J gene: TRBJ1-1; CDR3 DNA: TGTGCCTGTCGTAGGGGTGACACTGAAGCTTTCTTT; CDR3 protein: CACRRGDTEAFF